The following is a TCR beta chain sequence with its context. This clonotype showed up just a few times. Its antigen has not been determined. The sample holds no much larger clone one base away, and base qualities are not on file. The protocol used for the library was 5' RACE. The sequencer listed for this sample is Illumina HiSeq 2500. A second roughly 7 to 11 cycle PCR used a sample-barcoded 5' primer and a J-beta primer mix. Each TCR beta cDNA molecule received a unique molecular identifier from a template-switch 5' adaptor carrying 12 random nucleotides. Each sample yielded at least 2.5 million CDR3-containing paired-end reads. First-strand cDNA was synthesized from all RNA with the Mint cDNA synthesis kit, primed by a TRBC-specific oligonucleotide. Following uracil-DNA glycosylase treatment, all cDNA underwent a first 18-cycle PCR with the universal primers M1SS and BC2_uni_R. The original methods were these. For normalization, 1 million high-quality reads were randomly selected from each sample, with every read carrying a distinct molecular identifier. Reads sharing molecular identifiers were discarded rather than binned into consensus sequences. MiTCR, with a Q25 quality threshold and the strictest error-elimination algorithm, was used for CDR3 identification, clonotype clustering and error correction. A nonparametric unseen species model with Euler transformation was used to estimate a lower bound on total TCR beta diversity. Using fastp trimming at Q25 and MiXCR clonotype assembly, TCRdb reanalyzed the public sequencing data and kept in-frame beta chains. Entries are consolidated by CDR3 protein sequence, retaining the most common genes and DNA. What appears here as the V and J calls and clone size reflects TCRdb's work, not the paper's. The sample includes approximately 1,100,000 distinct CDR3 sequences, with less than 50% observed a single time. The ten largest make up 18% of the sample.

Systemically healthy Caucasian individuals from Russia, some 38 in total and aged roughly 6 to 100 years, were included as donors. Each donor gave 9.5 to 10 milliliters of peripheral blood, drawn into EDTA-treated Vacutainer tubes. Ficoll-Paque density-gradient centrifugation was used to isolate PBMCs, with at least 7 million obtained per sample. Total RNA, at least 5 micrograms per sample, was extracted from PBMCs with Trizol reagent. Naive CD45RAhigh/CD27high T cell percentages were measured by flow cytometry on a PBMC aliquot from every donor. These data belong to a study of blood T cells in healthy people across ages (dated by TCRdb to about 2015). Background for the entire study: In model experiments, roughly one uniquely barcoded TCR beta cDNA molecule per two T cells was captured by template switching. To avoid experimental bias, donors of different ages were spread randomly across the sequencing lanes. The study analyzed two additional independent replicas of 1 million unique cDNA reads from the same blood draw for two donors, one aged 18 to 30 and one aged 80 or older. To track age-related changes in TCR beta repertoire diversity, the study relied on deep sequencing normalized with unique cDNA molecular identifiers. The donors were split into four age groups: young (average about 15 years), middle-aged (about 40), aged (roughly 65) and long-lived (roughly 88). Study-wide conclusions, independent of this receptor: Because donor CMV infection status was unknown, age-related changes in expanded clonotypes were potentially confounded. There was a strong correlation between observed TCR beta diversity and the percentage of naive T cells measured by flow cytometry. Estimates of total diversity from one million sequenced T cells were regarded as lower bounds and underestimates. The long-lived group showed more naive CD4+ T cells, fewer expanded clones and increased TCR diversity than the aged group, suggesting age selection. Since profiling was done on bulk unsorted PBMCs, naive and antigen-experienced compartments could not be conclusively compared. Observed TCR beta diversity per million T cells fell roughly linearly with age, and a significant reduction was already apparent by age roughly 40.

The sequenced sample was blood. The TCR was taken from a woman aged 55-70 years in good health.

Here the CDR3 is given as CSASHSSAKNIQYF. The nucleotides are TGCAGTGCTAGTCATAGCAGCGCCAAAAACATTCAGTACTTC. This chain joins TRBV20-1 to TRBJ2-4; the D gene is unclear. Per the germline V gene (reference sequence), DFQATT is the CDR1 and SNEGSKA is the CDR2. The CDR3, from cysteine to phenylalanine, totals 14 residues. The CDR3 DNA has 42 bases and is translated from base 1. V is cut by 3 bases and J by 1 base, and the space between the germline ends is 10 bases.